This T cell receptor (beta chain) was identified during a study of T cells of healthy individuals. The CDR3 totals 16 residues. Germline CDR1 is DFQATT and CDR2 is SNEGSKA (reference sequence). The V segment lost 0 bases and the J segment 6 bases; nucleotides outside the gene matches: 7. Each CDR3 protein gets one entry after TCRdb re-called the 5' RACE reads with MiXCR. The sample records fewer than 90,000 distinct CDR3 sequences, approximately 4.7% being singletons. This clonotype showed up many times. The clonotype originates from a female donor in good health. The chain joins TRBV20-1 to TRBJ2-2; 10 bases fit TRBD2. CDR3 in DNA: TGCAGTGCTAGAGATCTGGGACTAGCGAGGTCCGGGGAGCTGTTTTTT. Its protein is CSARDLGLARSGELFF.